The 4 T cell receptor beta chains below all came from one sample that was sequenced in a study of identifying expanded T cells in peripheral blood. Profiling relied on immunoSEQ multiplex PCR, and the TCRdb table lists in-frame clones only, not all of them. This sample has over 85,000 clones, with approximately 81% found just once. The sample comprised blood. The receptors were gathered from a person aged 18 to 69 in good health.

The rearrangement links TRBV7-6 to TRBJ1-4, with 7 positions matching TRBD1. CDR3 length: 15 residues. Germline V gene data show CDR1 as SGHVS and CDR2 as FNYEAQ. V lost 1 base to trimming and J lost 4 bases; unmatched junction nucleotides: 3. The DNA for the CDR3 is TGTGCCAGCAGCTTAGGTCAGGGGGTTAATGAAAAACTGTTTTTT. The encoded protein is CASSLGQGVNEKLFF.

This chain links TRBV7-2 with TRBJ1-1; maybe TRBD1 (6 bases). From germline, CDR1 is SGHTA and CDR2 FQGNSA. V was trimmed by 1 base and J by 0 bases, leaving 9 bases between them. The CDR3 runs 15 residues. The CDR3 nucleotides are TGTGCCAGCAGCTTAGTTCAGGGGATGAACACTGAAGCTTTCTTT. Protein product: CASSLVQGMNTEAFF.

A note on this clone: Other nucleotide sequences in the sample specify the same CDR3. The chain uses TRBV5-1 and TRBJ2-5, with 8 bases identical to TRBD1. Per the germline V gene, CDR1 is SGHRS and CDR2 is YFSETQ. V lost 2 bases and J lost 1; bases outside the gene matches: 1. This CDR3 is 14 amino acids long. CDR3 DNA sequence: TGCGCCAGCAGCTTAACAGGGGGCCAAGAGACCCAGTACTTC. Amino acids: CASSLTGGQETQYF.

The chain recombines TRBV7-2 with TRBJ2-7; a weak D match, TRBD1 (6 bases). The germline CDR1 and CDR2 sequences are SGHTA and FQGNSA. V was trimmed by 1 base and J by 7 bases, leaving 20 bases between them. The CDR3 spans 16 residues. The CDR3: CASSLGVRGLVGEQYF. The CDR3 DNA follows: TGTGCCAGCAGCTTAGGGGTCAGGGGCCTGGTGGGAGAGCAGTACTTC.